This T cell receptor beta chain is from a study of cytomegalovirus exposure and HLA in healthy donors. Study conclusions and caveats: In vitro data verified three CMV-associated chains as specific for CMV antigens.

The CDR3 consists of 12 residues. Trimming stripped 9 bases from V and 0 bases from J, with 9 bases between. Germline V gene sequence: CDR1 MNHNY, CDR2 SVGAGI (reference sequence). This clone was detected a few times. Its antigen is not known. Here immunoSEQ multiplex PCR was the method, and the copy in TCRdb shows in-frame clones only, minus some. The profile shows under 60,000 clones, 88% of them singletons. Sample: PBMCs. This chain links TRBV6-6 with TRBJ2-7; no reliable D call. The sequence came from a woman between 25 and 40 years old in good health and CMV-seronegative. The CDR3 is CASHSGSYEQYF. CDR3 DNA: TGTGCCAGTCATTCGGGCTCCTACGAGCAGTACTTC.